This T cell receptor (beta chain) was obtained from a study of blood T cells in healthy people across ages. Study-wide results and limits: TCR beta diversity was tightly associated with the proportion of naive T cells. The unsorted PBMCs prevented any conclusive comparison of naive versus antigen-experienced cells.

The CDR3 consists of 14 residues. CDR1 WSHSY and CDR2 SAAADI come from the germline V gene. V lost 5 bases to trimming and J lost 7 bases, with 15 bases between them. The use of a sample-barcoded 5' primer and a J-beta primer mix characterized a second PCR of roughly 7 to 11 cycles. Every molecule of cDNA carried a tag from a template-switch adaptor with 12 random nucleotides. MiXCR, run by TCRdb on the 5' RACE reads, gives a single entry per CDR3 protein. Of roughly 1.5 million distinct CDR3 sequences listed, roughly 43% are singletons. The sample, about 9.7 milliliters of peripheral blood, was drawn from each donor. This clonotype occurred a few times. Its cognate antigen is unknown.

Material for sequencing was blood. The clonotype was recovered from a woman younger than 30 in good health. The J gene is TRBJ1-5, the V gene TRBV10-2; D is undetermined. The CDR3 loop reads CASSRGSSGQPQHF. CDR3 coding DNA: TGCGCCAGCAGTCGGGGTTCATCGGGGCAGCCCCAGCATTTT.